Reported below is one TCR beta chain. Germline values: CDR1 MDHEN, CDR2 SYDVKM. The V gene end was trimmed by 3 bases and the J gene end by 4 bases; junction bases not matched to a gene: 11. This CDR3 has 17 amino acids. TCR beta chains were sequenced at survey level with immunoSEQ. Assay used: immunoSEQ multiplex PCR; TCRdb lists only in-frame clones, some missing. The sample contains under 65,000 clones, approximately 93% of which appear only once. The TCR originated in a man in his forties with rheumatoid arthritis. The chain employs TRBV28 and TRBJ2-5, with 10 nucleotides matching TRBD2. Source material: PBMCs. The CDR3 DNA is TGTGCCAGCAGTTTTTACCCTCTAGCGGGAGAAGGAGAGACCCAGTACTTC. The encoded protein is CASSFYPLAGEGETQYF.